The present T cell receptor beta chain was sequenced within a study of OX40 agonist ivuxolimab in advanced cancers. Profiling relied on immunoSEQ multiplex PCR, and the TCRdb table lists in-frame clones only, not all of them. The profile shows 20,000 to 25,000 clones, less than 90% of them singletons. The germline V and J ends were trimmed by 5 bases and 8 bases, with 6 bases remaining between them. The CDR3 spans 11 residues. Per germline, CDR1 SGHAT and CDR2 FQNNGV. About this clone: Other DNA sequences in the same sample also yield this CDR3.

This clonotype was obtained from an adult with an advanced solid tumor such as melanoma, head and neck, liver or kidney cancer. The chain is built from TRBV11-2 and TRBJ2-2, with unresolved D. The sequences come from CD4+ or CD8+ T cells sorted from blood, collected in a trial of the OX40 agonist ivuxolimab. CDR3 coding DNA: TGTGCCAGCAGCCCCCCGGGGGAGCTGTTTTTT. It specifies CASSPPGELFF.